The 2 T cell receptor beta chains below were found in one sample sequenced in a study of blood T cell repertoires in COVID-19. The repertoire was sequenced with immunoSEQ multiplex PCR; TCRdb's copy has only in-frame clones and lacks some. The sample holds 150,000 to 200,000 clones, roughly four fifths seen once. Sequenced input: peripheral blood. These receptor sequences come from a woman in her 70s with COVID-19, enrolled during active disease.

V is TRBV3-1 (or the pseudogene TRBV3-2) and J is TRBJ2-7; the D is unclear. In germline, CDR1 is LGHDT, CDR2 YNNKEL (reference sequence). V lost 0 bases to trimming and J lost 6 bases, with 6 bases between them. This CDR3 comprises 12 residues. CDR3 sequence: CASSQDIGEQYF. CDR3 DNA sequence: TGTGCCAGCAGCCAAGATATCGGCGAGCAGTACTTC.

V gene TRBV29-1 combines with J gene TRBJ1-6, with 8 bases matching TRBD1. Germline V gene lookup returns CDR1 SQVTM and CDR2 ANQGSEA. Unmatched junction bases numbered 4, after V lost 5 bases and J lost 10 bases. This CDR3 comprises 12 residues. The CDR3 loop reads CSVKQGDSPLHF. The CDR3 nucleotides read TGCAGCGTTAAACAGGGGGACTCACCCCTCCACTTT.